Below, 13 T cell receptor beta chains from the same sample are listed, as sequenced in a study of T-cell memory formation after mild COVID-19. TCRdb re-called the 5' RACE reads with MiXCR, one entry per CDR3 protein. The sample has hundreds of thousands of distinct CDR3 sequences, 25% to 30% seen once; the top ten hold roughly 12%. The sequenced sample was PBMCs or a T cell subset sorted from them (not recorded which). These TCRs come from an adult woman who had mild COVID-19 (a few samples of this study predate the infection). Cell type and time point are not known.

This clonotype came up a few times. This sequence joins TRBV3-1 and TRBJ2-4; 7 positions match TRBD1. The CDR3 sequence is 18 residues long. Germline V CDR1 and CDR2: LGHDT, YNNKEL (reference sequence). V lost 0 bases to trimming and J lost 2 bases; unmatched junction nucleotides: 10. The CDR3 DNA reads TGTGCCAGCAGCCAAGAGTACGGGACAGAGAAGACCAAAAACATTCAGTACTTC. Protein sequence: CASSQEYGTEKTKNIQYF.

There are a few counts of this clonotype. CDR3 residues: CASSLGHSTDTQYF. CDR3 sequence (DNA): TGCGCCAGCAGCTTGGGACACTCCACAGATACGCAGTATTTT. The gene calls are TRBV5-1 and TRBJ2-3, with D uncertain. The V and J ends lost 0 bases and 2 bases respectively, with 7 bases between them. Looked up from germline, CDR1 is SGHRS and CDR2 is YFSETQ. This CDR3 is built from 14 residues.

The chain joins TRBV29-1 to TRBJ1-4, with 7 bases identical to TRBD1. Germline values: CDR1 SQVTM, CDR2 ANQGSEA. The CDR3 has 14 amino acids. V lost 5 bases, J lost 3 bases, and 6 bases stayed unmatched. As DNA, the CDR3 is TGCAGCGTTCGCCAGGGGGAGGCTAATGAAAAACTGTTTTTT. The encoded protein is CSVRQGEANEKLFF.

The genes are TRBV12-3 or TRBV12-4 and TRBJ2-1, with 10 nucleotides matching TRBD2. The V and J ends lost 6 bases and 10 bases, in that order; junction bases with no gene match: 12. This CDR3 comprises 15 residues. The CDR3 DNA reads TGTGCCAGCAGCACAGCGGGAGGGGATGGCAGGGAGCAGTTCTTC. Protein: CASSTAGGDGREQFF.

The chain uses TRBV6-1 and TRBJ2-7, with 8 bases aligning to TRBD1. CDR1 and CDR2 from the germline V gene are MNHNS and SASEGT. The CDR3 covers 14 residues. With V trimmed by 10 bases and J by 0 bases, 8 bases remained unmatched. The CDR3 nucleotides are TGTGCCACCAAAAGGACAGGGCACTCCTACGAGCAGTACTTC. It codes for CATKRTGHSYEQYF.

The rearrangement links TRBV9 to TRBJ2-1; D possibly corresponds to TRBD2 (6 bases). The ends were cut back, 6 bases at V and 1 base at J, with 14 bases in the middle. The CDR3 spans 15 residues. Germline loops: CDR1 SGDLS, CDR2 YYNGEE. CDR3 protein: CASNLGSRSYNEQFF. CDR3 DNA sequence: TGTGCCAGCAACCTCGGGAGTAGGTCCTACAATGAGCAGTTCTTC.

This clonotype was picked up a small number of times. The chain uses TRBV20-1 and TRBJ1-5; D is perhaps TRBD1 (6 bases). This CDR3 contains 14 residues. With 3 bases removed from V and 11 bases from J, the gap between germline ends came to 20 bases. Per germline, CDR1 DFQATT and CDR2 SNEGSKA (reference sequence). CDR3 coding DNA: TGCAGTGCTAGCGGGGGAGGGGGAATCTCGACCCAGCATTTT. This encodes CSASGGGGISTQHF.

The chain recombines TRBV18 with TRBJ2-3; 9 positions agree with TRBD1. The CDR3 runs to 15 residues. Trimming cost V 3 bases and J 12 bases; bases outside gene matches: 13. Germline CDR1 reads KGHSH; CDR2 reads LQKENI. The CDR3 region is CASSPKDRGRVYQYF. The DNA of the CDR3 is TGTGCCAGCTCACCGAAGGACAGGGGACGGGTGTACCAGTATTTT.

In nucleotides, the CDR3 is TGTGCCAGCAGCTCCAACCAGGCTAGCGGTAGGCTTTATGAGCAGTTCTTC. This translates into CASSSNQASGRLYEQFF. The chain couples TRBV7-9 to TRBJ2-1; TRBD2 aligns across 7 bases. Germline V gene data show CDR1 as SEHNR and CDR2 as FQNEAQ (reference sequence). The CDR3 is 17 amino acids. With 4 bases clipped from V and 8 bases from J, the junction kept 17 bases outside the gene matches.

In its sample, this clonotype was seen many times. The rearrangement uses TRBV15 and TRBJ1-1, with 7 bases matching TRBD1. Trimming cost V 1 base and J 4 bases; bases outside gene matches: 6. CDR1 is LNHNV, CDR2 YYDKDF, per germline (reference sequence). The CDR3 runs to 15 residues. The CDR3 nucleotides are TGTGCCACCAGCAGAGGATCAGGGGGGATCACTGAAGCTTTCTTT. Amino acid sequence: CATSRGSGGITEAFF.

Here the CDR3 DNA reads TGTGCCACCAGTGACTCCGGGAGCTACGAGCAGTACTTC. It is translated as CATSDSGSYEQYF. V usage is TRBV24-1 and J usage is TRBJ2-7; possibly TRBD2 for D (6 bases). V gave up 4 bases and J gave up 3 bases, with 9 bases separating them. Germline V gene sequence: CDR1 KGHDR, CDR2 SFDVKD. The CDR3 sequence is 13 residues long.

This clonotype has only a few counts. The rearrangement links TRBV24-1 to TRBJ2-1; TRBD2 might be the D (5 bases). Between the trimmed V and J ends, which lost 3 bases and 0 bases, there was a span of 11 bases. The CDR3 runs to 16 residues. Germline loops: CDR1 KGHDR, CDR2 SFDVKD. The CDR3 loop reads CATSDAAGSSYNEQFF. The CDR3 bases are TGTGCCACCAGTGATGCGGCGGGCAGCTCCTACAATGAGCAGTTCTTC.

There are a few counts of this clonotype. In nucleotides, the CDR3 is TGTGCCAGCAGCTTCAGGGTCGTGGCTCAGCCCCAGCATTTT. This translates into CASSFRVVAQPQHF. The chain uses TRBV6-2 or TRBV6-3 and TRBJ1-5; possible D gene TRBD1, 5 bases. Trimming removed 6 bases from V and 6 bases from J, with 15 bases in between. Germline loops: CDR1 MNHEY, CDR2 SVGEGT. CDR3 size: 14 residues.